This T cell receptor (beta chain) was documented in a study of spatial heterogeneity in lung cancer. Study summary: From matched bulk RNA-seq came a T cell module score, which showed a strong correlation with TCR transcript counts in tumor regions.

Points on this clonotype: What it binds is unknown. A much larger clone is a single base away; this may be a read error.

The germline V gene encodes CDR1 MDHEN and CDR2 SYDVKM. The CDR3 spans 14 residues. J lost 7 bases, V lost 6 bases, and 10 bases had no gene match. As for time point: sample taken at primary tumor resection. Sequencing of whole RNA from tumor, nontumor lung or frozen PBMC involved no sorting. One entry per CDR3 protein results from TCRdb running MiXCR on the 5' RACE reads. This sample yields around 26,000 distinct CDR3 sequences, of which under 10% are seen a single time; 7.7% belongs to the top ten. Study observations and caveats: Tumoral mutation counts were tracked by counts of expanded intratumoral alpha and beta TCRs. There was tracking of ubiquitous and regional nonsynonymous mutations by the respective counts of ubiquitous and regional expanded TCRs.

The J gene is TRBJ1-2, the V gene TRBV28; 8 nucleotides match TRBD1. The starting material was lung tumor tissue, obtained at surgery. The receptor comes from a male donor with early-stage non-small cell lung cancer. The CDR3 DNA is TGTGCCAGCAGGCGAACGACAGGGGCCTTTGGCTACACCTTC. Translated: CASRRTTGAFGYTF.